This T cell receptor (beta chain) appears in the sequencing data of a study of CD8+ T cells in alopecia areata. Study at large: Severity in treated patients was scored by percentage of scalp area affected.

Study findings and constraints: Lesional scalp displayed greater clonality than normal scalp, most notably in alopecia totalis/universalis. In patients, TCRs were shared less clearly than in mice, and HLA may possibly be involved. The study found that many expanded lesional clones persisted in scalp and blood during tofacitinib.

Points on this clone: Antigen specificity is unknown. The same CDR3 can be traced to other DNA sequences in this sample.

The sequencing template was cDNA reverse transcribed from extracted RNA. Using immunoSEQ multiplex PCR, the repertoire was profiled, and TCRdb retains in-frame clones only, with some absent. The table lists some 150,000 clones, roughly 86% of them singletons. This CDR3 region has 13 residues. V shed 0 bases, J shed 6 bases, and the junction held 3 bases outside the gene matches. Per the germline V gene, CDR1 is GTSNPN and CDR2 is SVGIG (reference sequence). Treatment reported: oral pan-JAK inhibitor, 5-10 mg twice daily. The sequencing used CD8+ T cells sorted from blood, collected at week 4, from a patient treated with tofacitinib. This clonotype was sampled from a human donor with alopecia areata. This rearrangement joins TRBV30 to TRBJ1-2, with 8 bases fitting TRBD1. The CDR3 bases are TGTGCCTGGAGTGTTGGACAGGGTGATGGCTACACCTTC. It translates to CAWSVGQGDGYTF.